The sequence of this T cell receptor beta chain was determined in a study of cytomegalovirus exposure and HLA in healthy donors. The donors were members of the roughly 130-subject validation cohort (separate from the 666-subject first cohort). The ends were cut back, 2 bases at V and 5 bases at J, with 12 bases in the middle. This CDR3 has 14 amino acids. The germline gives CDR1 KGHSH, CDR2 LQKENI. Some clones are missing from TCRdb's copy, which holds only in-frame ones; the method was immunoSEQ multiplex PCR. The sample shows 300,000 to 350,000 clones, 88% of them seen only once. The sequence was obtained from a man aged 25-45 years in good health and CMV-seronegative. The V gene is TRBV18, the J gene TRBJ1-1; no firm D call. Sample: PBMCs. The DNA for the CDR3 is TGTGCCAGCTCACCAAGGTCCTCGGAGACTGAAGCTTTCTTT. It encodes CASSPRSSETEAFF.